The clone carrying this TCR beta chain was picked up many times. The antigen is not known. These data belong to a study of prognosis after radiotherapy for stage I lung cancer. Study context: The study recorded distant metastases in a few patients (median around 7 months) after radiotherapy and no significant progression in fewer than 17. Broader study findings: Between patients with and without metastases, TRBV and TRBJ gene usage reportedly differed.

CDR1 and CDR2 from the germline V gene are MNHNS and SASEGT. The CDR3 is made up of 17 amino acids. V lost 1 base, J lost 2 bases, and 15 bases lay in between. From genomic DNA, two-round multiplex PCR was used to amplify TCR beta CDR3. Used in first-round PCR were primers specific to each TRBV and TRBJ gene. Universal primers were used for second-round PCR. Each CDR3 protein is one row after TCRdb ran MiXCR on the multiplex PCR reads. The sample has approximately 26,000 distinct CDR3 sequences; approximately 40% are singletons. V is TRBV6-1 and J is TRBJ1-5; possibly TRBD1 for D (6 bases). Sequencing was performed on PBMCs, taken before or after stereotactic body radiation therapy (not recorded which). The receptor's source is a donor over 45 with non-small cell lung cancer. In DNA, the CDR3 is TGTGCCAGCAGTGAAGATGTGGGGGGGCGAGGCAATCAGCCCCAGCATTTT. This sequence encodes CASSEDVGGRGNQPQHF.